The next 29 T cell receptor beta chains were all read from a single sample in a study of cytomegalovirus exposure and HLA in healthy donors (dated by TCRdb to about 2017). Library creation used the immunoSEQ multiplex PCR assay. For the multiplex PCR, a mixture combining 60 forward primers for TCR Vbeta segments and 13 reverse primers for TCR Jbeta segments was used. TCRdb's version of the immuneACCESS table is confined to in-frame rearrangements and falls short of the full clone set. An unresolved V gene accounts for under half of the shortfall where checked; the remainder is of unknown origin. Present in this sample are 100,000 to 150,000 clones, less than 90% of which were seen just once. The biggest ten clones account for over 15% of the sample. Sequencing was performed on PBMCs. These receptors originate from a man aged 18 to 35 in good health and CMV-seropositive.

The genes are TRBV9 and TRBJ2-1, with D perhaps matching TRBD2 (6 bases). The CDR3 consists of 14 residues. Germline V gene data show CDR1 as SGDLS and CDR2 as YYNGEE. V was shortened by 6 bases and J by 2 bases, with 12 bases between the two germline ends. This chain's CDR3 is CASNRGGTYNEQFF. In nucleotides, the CDR3 is TGTGCCAGCAACCGGGGCGGGACCTACAATGAGCAGTTCTTC.

About this clone itself: Germline is not matched at one junction end, which may reflect a read error. This rearrangement joins TRBV7-9 to TRBJ1-1; D gene uncertain. From germline, CDR1 is SEHNR and CDR2 FQNEAQ (reference sequence). The CDR3 is made up of 12 amino acids. As DNA, the CDR3 is TGTACCAGCAGCTTGTTAGAGACTGAAGCTTTCTTT. The encoded protein is CTSSLLETEAFF.

The gene calls are TRBV30 and TRBJ2-7; TRBD1 might be the D (5 bases). Per germline, CDR1 GTSNPN and CDR2 SVGIG (reference sequence). This CDR3 comprises 12 residues. The ends were cut back, 4 bases at V and 3 bases at J, with 10 bases in the middle. CDR3 region: CAWKTDFYEQYF. The CDR3 nucleotides are TGTGCCTGGAAGACAGACTTCTACGAGCAGTACTTC.

The chain has TRBV18 and TRBJ2-7; 9 bases match TRBD1. The CDR3 is made up of 16 amino acids. V was pared by 0 bases and J by 2 bases, with 5 bases of the junction left unmatched. Germline lookup yields CDR1 KGHSH and CDR2 LQKENI. CDR3 bases: TGTGCCAGCTCACCACCAACAGGGGGCAGCCCCTACGAGCAGTACTTC. This codes for CASSPPTGGSPYEQYF.

V is TRBV10-1 and J is TRBJ2-7; TRBD1 agrees at 9 bases. This CDR3 has 17 amino acids. The germline CDR1 and CDR2 sequences are WNHNN and SYGVQD (reference sequence). Trimming cost V 0 bases and J 0 bases; bases outside gene matches: 6. CDR3 residues: CASSESDGTGNSYEQYF. The CDR3 nucleotides are TGCGCCAGCAGTGAGTCGGATGGGACAGGGAACTCCTACGAGCAGTACTTC.

The chain recombines TRBV7-2 with TRBJ1-1; possible D gene TRBD1, 6 bases. Deletions cut 2 bases from V and 0 bases from J, with 13 bases between. CDR3 size: 16 residues. The germline V gene has CDR1 SGHTA and CDR2 FQGNSA. The CDR3 nucleotides read TGTGCCAGCAGCTTAACCCGGACAGCTATGAACACTGAAGCTTTCTTT. It specifies CASSLTRTAMNTEAFF.

The rearrangement links TRBV7-3 to TRBJ2-1, with D unresolved. This CDR3 contains 15 residues. Germline V CDR1 and CDR2: SGHTA, FQGTGA. V dropped 5 bases and J dropped 4 bases, with 15 bases sitting between them. CDR3 DNA: TGTGCCAGCAGCCTGCAGGCAGGCGCTTACAATGAGCAGTTCTTC. Its translation: CASSLQAGAYNEQFF.

This clone came up once. The gene calls are TRBV5-1 and TRBJ2-3; TRBD1 matches at 8 bases. Germline lookup yields CDR1 SGHRS and CDR2 YFSETQ. The trim removed 4 bases at V and 0 bases at J, leaving 10 bases unmatched. The CDR3 consists of 17 residues. This CDR3 is CASSPPRTGYSTDTQYF. CDR3 nucleotides: TGCGCCAGCAGCCCCCCCAGGACAGGGTACAGCACAGATACGCAGTATTTT.

J is TRBJ1-5 and V is TRBV6-6; no reliable D call. Trimming stripped 10 bases from V and 0 bases from J, with 16 bases between. The CDR3 length is 15 residues. Germline V gene sequence: CDR1 MNHNY, CDR2 SVGAGI (reference sequence). The CDR3 is CATEDGGPSNQPQHF. CDR3 sequence (DNA): TGTGCCACCGAGGACGGAGGACCTAGCAATCAGCCCCAGCATTTT.

The genes are TRBV7-9 and TRBJ2-5; the match to TRBD2 covers 7 bases. CDR3 size: 15 residues. The ends lost 5 bases at V and 2 bases at J; junction bases unmatched: 8. Germline assignment: CDR1 SEHNR and CDR2 FQNEAQ (reference sequence). The CDR3 is CASSLSRLAQETQYF. Written as DNA, the CDR3 is TGTGCCAGCAGCCTGAGCCGACTAGCACAAGAGACCCAGTACTTC.

The CDR3 nucleotides are TGTGCCAGCAGCTCCCTAGCGGGGGCAGGGGAGACCCAGTACTTC. This sequence encodes CASSSLAGAGETQYF. The genes are TRBV11-2 and TRBJ2-5, with 10 bases matching TRBD2. Germline CDR1 is SGHAT and CDR2 is FQNNGV. The CDR3 has 15 amino acids. V lost 4 bases and J lost 5; bases outside the gene matches: 7. Full variable domain (rest looked up from reference TRBV11-2 and TRBJ2-5): EAGVAQSPRYKIIEKRQSVAFWCNPISGHATLYWYQQILGQGPKLLIQFQNNGVVDDSQLPKDRFSAERLKGVDSTLKIQPAKLEDSAVYLCASSSLAGAGETQYFGPGTRLLVL.

CDR3 residues: CASSWRGGTEAFF. The CDR3 bases are TGTGCCAGCAGTTGGCGGGGGGGAACTGAAGCTTTCTTT. The chain has TRBV6-5 and TRBJ1-1; perhaps TRBD1 as D (5 bases). Trimming removed 4 bases at V and 5 bases at J, with 11 bases between. CDR1 and CDR2 from the germline V gene are MNHEY and SVGAGI. The CDR3 runs to 13 residues.

V and J are TRBV7-2 and TRBJ1-2; 9 nucleotides line up with TRBD1. CDR3 length equals 16 residues. V shed 2 bases and J 8 bases; nucleotides not matched to a gene: 12. CDR1 is SGHTA and CDR2 is FQGNSA in the germline V gene. The CDR3 protein is CASSLPLLDRGRGYTF. CDR3 bases: TGTGCCAGCAGCTTACCACTCTTGGACAGGGGTCGGGGCTACACCTTC.

The chain combines TRBV5-1 with TRBJ2-5; D unresolved. The CDR3 has 17 residues. V was clipped by 0 bases and J by 5 bases, with 20 bases between them. Germline V lookup: CDR1 SGHRS, CDR2 YFSETQ. The CDR3 loop is CASSLEIGSLSAETQYF. The CDR3 bases are TGCGCCAGCAGCTTGGAAATTGGGTCCTTGAGCGCGGAGACCCAGTACTTC.

The chain's CDR3 is CASQNRANYGYTF. The CDR3 DNA reads as TGTGCCTCCCAGAACAGGGCAAACTATGGCTACACCTTC. This chain connects TRBV6-5 to TRBJ1-2; D is possibly TRBD1 (6 bases). CDR1 is MNHEY and CDR2 is SVGAGI in the germline V gene. The CDR3 spans 13 residues. Trimming removed 11 bases at V and 2 bases at J, with 15 bases between.

This clone turned up a few times. V is TRBV10-3 and J is TRBJ1-2; D is ambiguous. The ends were cut back, 8 bases at V and 1 base at J, with 8 bases in the middle. This CDR3 has 12 amino acids. Per the germline V gene, CDR1 is ENHRY and CDR2 is SYGVKD. The CDR3 region is CAIWRVNYGYTF. In nucleotides, the CDR3 is TGTGCCATCTGGAGGGTTAACTATGGCTACACCTTC.

For the CDR3, the DNA is TGTGCCTGGAGTGTACGACAGAGCACAGATACGCAGTATTTT. Residues: CAWSVRQSTDTQYF. This chain joins TRBV30 and TRBJ2-3; TRBD1 is a possible D gene (5 bases). This CDR3 contains 14 residues. V dropped 0 bases and J dropped 0 bases, with 7 bases sitting between them. Germline V gene lookup returns CDR1 GTSNPN and CDR2 SVGIG (reference sequence).

The chain couples TRBV9 to TRBJ2-3; the D gene is possibly TRBD2 (7 bases). Germline V gives CDR1 SGDLS, CDR2 YYNGEE. The ends were cut back, 4 bases at V and 4 bases at J, with 16 bases in the middle. This CDR3 is built from 15 residues. CDR3 DNA: TGTGCCAGCAGCCCTGGGAGGGGGGTAGCAGATACGCAGTATTTT. It yields the protein CASSPGRGVADTQYF.

Only one count was recorded for this clone. The chain employs TRBV27 and TRBJ2-7, with 7 bases aligning to TRBD1. CDR3 length equals 16 residues. Germline assignment: CDR1 MNHEY and CDR2 SMNVEV (reference sequence). Germline trimming cut 0 bases from V and 0 bases from J; bases unmatched to any gene: 5. The CDR3 loop reads CASSLSGQLYSYEQYF. The CDR3 bases are TGTGCCAGCAGTTTATCGGGACAGCTTTACTCCTACGAGCAGTACTTC.

The chain has TRBV7-6 and TRBJ1-6; D perhaps matches TRBD1 (6 bases). This CDR3 region has 18 residues. V shed 4 bases and J shed 6 bases, with 22 bases lying between them. Germline CDR1 SGHVS, CDR2 FNYEAQ. The CDR3 protein is CASSSEGDPGTFNSPLHF. The DNA of the CDR3 is TGTGCCAGCAGCTCAGAGGGCGATCCGGGGACATTTAATTCACCCCTCCACTTT.

The rearrangement joins TRBV28 to TRBJ2-7, with 7 bases identical to TRBD2. The V gene's germline CDR1 is MDHEN and CDR2 SYDVKM. The CDR3 loop spans 14 amino acids. J gave up 3 bases and V 7 bases, and 9 bases lay outside the gene matches. The CDR3: CASNPGRGSYEQYF. In DNA form, the CDR3 reads TGTGCCAGCAACCCGGGGAGGGGAAGCTACGAGCAGTACTTC.

This chain connects TRBV28 to TRBJ1-2; 9 bases agree with TRBD1. This CDR3 has 15 amino acids. V shed 3 bases, J shed 5 bases, and the junction held 7 bases outside the gene matches. Germline assignment: CDR1 MDHEN and CDR2 SYDVKM. The CDR3 sequence: CASSFSTGGRYGYTF. The DNA for the CDR3 is TGTGCCAGCAGTTTTTCAACAGGGGGCAGGTATGGCTACACCTTC.

The gene calls are TRBV5-1 and TRBJ2-3; TRBD2 matches at 12 bases. V lost 5 bases and J lost 3; bases outside the gene matches: 4. The CDR3 has 15 amino acids. CDR1 and CDR2 (germline): SGHRS, YFSETQ. CDR3: CASRLAGGWTDTQYF. The CDR3, as DNA: TGCGCCAGCAGACTAGCGGGGGGATGGACAGATACGCAGTATTTT. The full variable domain, completed using reference TRBV5-1 and TRBJ2-3, is KAGVTQTPRYLIKTRGQQVTLSCSPISGHRSVSWYQQTPGQGLQFLFEYFSETQRNKGNFPGRFSGRQFSNSRSEMNVSTLELGDSALYLCASRLAGGWTDTQYFGPGTRLTVL.

V gene TRBV5-1 combines with J gene TRBJ1-5; 9 bases are a match to TRBD1. Germline-derived CDR1 and CDR2 are SGHRS and YFSETQ. The length of the CDR3 is 14 residues. Germline trimming cut 0 bases from V and 7 bases from J; bases unmatched to any gene: 2. The CDR3 nucleotides are TGCGCCAGCAGCTTGGGGACAGGGGAGCAGCCCCAGCATTTT. It encodes CASSLGTGEQPQHF.

The chain has TRBV7-8 and TRBJ2-3, with D tentatively TRBD2 (5 bases). CDR3 length equals 14 residues. CDR1 and CDR2 from the germline V gene are SGHVS and FQNEAQ. V lost 4 bases and J 5 bases, leaving 13 bases between the germline ends. This chain's CDR3 is CASSSSGEGDTQYF. CDR3 DNA: TGTGCCAGCAGCTCGAGCGGTGAAGGAGATACGCAGTATTTT.

This chain links TRBV19 with TRBJ1-5; D is uncertain. CDR3 length: 14 residues. From germline, CDR1 is LNHDA and CDR2 SQIVND (reference sequence). The V end was cut by 4 bases, the J end by 4 bases, with 11 bases between. The chain's CDR3 is CASSRLDPNQPQHF. CDR3 coding DNA: TGTGCCAGTAGTAGGCTAGACCCGAATCAGCCCCAGCATTTT.

This sequence joins TRBV15 and TRBJ2-3; 7 bases map to TRBD2. This CDR3 spans 14 amino acids. Trimming cost V 3 bases and J 3 bases; bases outside gene matches: 3. Per germline, CDR1 LNHNV and CDR2 YYDKDF (reference sequence). CDR3 loop: CATSSGGGTDTQYF. The CDR3 bases are TGTGCCACCAGCAGTGGGGGGGGTACAGATACGCAGTATTTT.

V gene TRBV21-1 combines with J gene TRBJ2-7; the DNA was not compared with TRBD1, the D call given in the table. TRBV21-1 is termed a pseudogene. CDR3 length: 17 amino acids. The CDR3 bases are TGTGCCAGCAGCAAATGGCTTGACAGGGGGGTTCCGTGCGAGCAGTACTTC. Amino acid sequence: CASSKWLDRGVPCEQYF.

This clone appeared a few times. The genes are TRBV5-6 and TRBJ1-5; D gene unclear. Trimming cost V 0 bases and J 5 bases, with 3 bases left between them. This CDR3 is 12 amino acids long. Germline V gene lookup returns CDR1 SGHDT and CDR2 YYEEEE. The DNA for the CDR3 is TGTGCCAGCAGCTTGGCTGATCAGCCCCAGCATTTT. It translates to CASSLADQPQHF.